The clone carrying this TCR beta chain was detected ten times or more. The CDR3 spans 15 residues. CDR1 and CDR2 from the germline V gene are LGHNA and YNFKEQ. V was pared by 3 bases and J by 6 bases, with 7 bases of the junction left unmatched. This sample stems from a study of T-cell reconstitution after alpha-beta-depleted transplantation in children. Preparation of the TCRbeta library was carried out with unique molecular identifiers. TCRdb reanalysed the PCR reads using MiXCR and keeps one entry per CDR3 protein. The sample includes approximately 7,100 distinct CDR3 sequences, 16% of them seen just once.

The clonotype was recovered from a boy aged 2 to 10 with acute lymphoblastic leukemia, due to receive a stem cell transplant. This sequence joins TRBV4-2 and TRBJ1-4; TRBD1 aligns across 7 bases. The material sequenced was PBMCs, taken before TCRalphabeta/CD19-depleted stem cell transplant. For the CDR3, the DNA is TGTGCCAGCAGCCACCTAGGGGACAGTGATGAAAAACTGTTTTTT. Translating gives CASSHLGDSDEKLFF.